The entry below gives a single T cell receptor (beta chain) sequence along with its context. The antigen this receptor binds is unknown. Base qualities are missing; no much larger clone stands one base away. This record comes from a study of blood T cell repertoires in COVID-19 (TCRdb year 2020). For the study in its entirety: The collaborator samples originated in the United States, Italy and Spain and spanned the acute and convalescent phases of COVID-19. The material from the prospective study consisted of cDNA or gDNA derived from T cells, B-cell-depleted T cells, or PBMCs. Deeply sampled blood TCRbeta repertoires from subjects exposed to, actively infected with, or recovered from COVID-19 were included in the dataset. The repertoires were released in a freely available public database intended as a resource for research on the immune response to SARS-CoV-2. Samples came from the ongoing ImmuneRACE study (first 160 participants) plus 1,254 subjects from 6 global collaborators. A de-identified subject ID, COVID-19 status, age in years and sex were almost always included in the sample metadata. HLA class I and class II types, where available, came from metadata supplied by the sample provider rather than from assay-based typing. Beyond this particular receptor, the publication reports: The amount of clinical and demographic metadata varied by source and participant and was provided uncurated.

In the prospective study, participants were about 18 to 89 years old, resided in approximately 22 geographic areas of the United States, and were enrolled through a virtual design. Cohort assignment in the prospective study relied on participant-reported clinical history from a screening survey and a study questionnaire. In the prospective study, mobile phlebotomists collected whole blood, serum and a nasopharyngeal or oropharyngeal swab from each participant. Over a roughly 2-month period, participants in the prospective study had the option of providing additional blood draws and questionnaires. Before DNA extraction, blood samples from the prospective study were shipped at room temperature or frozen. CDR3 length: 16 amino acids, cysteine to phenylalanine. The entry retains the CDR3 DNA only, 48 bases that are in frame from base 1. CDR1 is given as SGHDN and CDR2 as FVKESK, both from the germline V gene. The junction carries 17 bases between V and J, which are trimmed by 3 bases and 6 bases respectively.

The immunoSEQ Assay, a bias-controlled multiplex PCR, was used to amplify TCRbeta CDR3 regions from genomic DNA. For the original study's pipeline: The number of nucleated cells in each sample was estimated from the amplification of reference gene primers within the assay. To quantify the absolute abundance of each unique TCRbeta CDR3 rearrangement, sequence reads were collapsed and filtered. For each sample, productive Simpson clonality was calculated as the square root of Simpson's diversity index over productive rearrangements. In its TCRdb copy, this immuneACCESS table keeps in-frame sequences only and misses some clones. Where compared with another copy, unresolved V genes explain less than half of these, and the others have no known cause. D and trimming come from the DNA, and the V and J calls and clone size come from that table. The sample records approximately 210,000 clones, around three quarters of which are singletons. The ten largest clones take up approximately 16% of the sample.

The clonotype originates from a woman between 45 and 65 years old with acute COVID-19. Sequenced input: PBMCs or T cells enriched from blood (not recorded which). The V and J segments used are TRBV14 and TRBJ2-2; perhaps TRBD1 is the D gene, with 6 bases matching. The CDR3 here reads CASSQLGYRAPGELFF. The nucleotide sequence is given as TGTGCCAGCAGCCAGCTGGGGTACAGGGCTCCCGGGGAGCTGTTTTTT.